This T cell receptor (beta chain) was recorded in a study of cytomegalovirus exposure and HLA in healthy donors. General study findings and limits: Being productive about 87% or about 30% of the time was typical of most TCR beta V segments in an earlier analysis. Presence/absence analyses supposed approximately even sequencing depth among donors. Under in vitro conditions, a few CMV-associated chains were confirmed as specific for CMV antigens.

This CDR3 contains 16 residues. Germline CDR1 is SGHNT and CDR2 is YYREEE (reference sequence). The V end lost 1 base, the J end lost 3 bases, and 15 bases lay between the germline ends. 60 Vbeta and 13 Jbeta primers were used in PCR. TCRdb's table, derived via immunoSEQ multiplex PCR, lists solely in-frame clones and lacks some. The data contain more than 140,000 clones, roughly 76% of them seen just once; the ten biggest clones take up around 1.5%. Details on this clone: The antigen is unknown.

The V gene is TRBV5-4, the J gene TRBJ2-3, with no clear D. The receptor was derived from a female donor in good health and CMV-seronegative. Sample: PBMCs. The CDR3 spells CASSLLSQVETDTQYF. As DNA, the CDR3 is TGTGCCAGCAGCTTGTTATCCCAGGTCGAGACAGATACGCAGTATTTT. Supplemented by reference TRBV5-4 and TRBJ2-3, the full variable domain reads ETGVTQSPTHLIKTRGQQVTLRCSSQSGHNTVSWYQQALGQGPQFIFQYYREEENGRGNFPPRFSGLQFPNYSSELNVNALELDDSALYLCASSLLSQVETDTQYFGPGTRLTVL.